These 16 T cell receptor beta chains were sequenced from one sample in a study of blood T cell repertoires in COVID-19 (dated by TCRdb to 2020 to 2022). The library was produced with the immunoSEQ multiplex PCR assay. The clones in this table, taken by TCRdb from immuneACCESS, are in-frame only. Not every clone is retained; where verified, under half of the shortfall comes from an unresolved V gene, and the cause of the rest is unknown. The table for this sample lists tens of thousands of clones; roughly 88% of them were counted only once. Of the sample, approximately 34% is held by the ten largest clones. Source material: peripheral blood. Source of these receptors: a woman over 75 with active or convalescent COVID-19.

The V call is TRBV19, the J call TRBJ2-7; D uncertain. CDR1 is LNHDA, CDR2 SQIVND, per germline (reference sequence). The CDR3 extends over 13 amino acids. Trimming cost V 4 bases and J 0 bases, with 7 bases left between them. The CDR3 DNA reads TGTGCCAGTAGTAGTCTGAGCTCCTACGAGCAGTACTTC. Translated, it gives CASSSLSSYEQYF.

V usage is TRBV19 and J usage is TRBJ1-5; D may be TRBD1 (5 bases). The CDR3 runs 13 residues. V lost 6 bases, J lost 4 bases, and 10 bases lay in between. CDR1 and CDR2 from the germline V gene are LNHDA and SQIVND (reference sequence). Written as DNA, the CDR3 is TGTGCCAGTAGCCACGACAGAAATCAGCCCCAGCATTTT. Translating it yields CASSHDRNQPQHF. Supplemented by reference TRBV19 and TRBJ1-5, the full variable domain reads DGGITQSPKYLFRKEGQNVTLSCEQNLNHDAMYWYRQDPGQGLRLIYYSQIVNDFQKGDIAEGYSVSREKKESFPLTVTSAQKNPTAFYLCASSHDRNQPQHFGDGTRLSIL.

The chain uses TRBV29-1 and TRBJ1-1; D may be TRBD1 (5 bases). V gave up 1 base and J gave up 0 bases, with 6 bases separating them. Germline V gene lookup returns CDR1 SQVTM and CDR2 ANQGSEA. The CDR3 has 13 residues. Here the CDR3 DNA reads TGCAGCGTTGAAGGCAGGGTGAACACTGAAGCTTTCTTT. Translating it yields CSVEGRVNTEAFF.

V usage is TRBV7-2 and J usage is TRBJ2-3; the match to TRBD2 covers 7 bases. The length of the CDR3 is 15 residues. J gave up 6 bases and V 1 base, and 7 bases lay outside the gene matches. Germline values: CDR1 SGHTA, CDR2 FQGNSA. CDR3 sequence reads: CASSLGRGDVDTQYF. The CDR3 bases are TGTGCCAGCAGCTTAGGACGGGGGGACGTGGATACGCAGTATTTT.

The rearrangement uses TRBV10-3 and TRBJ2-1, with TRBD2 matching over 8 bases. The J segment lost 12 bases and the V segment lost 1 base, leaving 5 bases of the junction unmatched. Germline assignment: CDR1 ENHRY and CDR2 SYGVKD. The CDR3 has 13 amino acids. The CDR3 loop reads CAISELVSGGQFF. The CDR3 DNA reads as TGTGCCATCAGTGAGTTAGTAAGCGGGGGGCAGTTCTTC.

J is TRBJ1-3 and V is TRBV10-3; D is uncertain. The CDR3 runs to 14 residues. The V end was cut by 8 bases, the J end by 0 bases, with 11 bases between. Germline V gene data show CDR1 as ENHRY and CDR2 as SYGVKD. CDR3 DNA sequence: TGTGCCATCGAAGACACCCTCTCTGGAAACACCATATATTTT. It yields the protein CAIEDTLSGNTIYF.

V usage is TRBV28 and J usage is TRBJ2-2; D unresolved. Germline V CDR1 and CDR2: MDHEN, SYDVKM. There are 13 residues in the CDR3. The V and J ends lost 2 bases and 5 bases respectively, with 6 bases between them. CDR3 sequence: CASSLGATGELFF. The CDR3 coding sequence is TGTGCCAGCAGTTTAGGAGCGACCGGGGAGCTGTTTTTT. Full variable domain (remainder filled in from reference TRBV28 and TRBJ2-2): DVKVTQSSRYLVKRTGEKVFLECVQDMDHENMFWYRQDPGLGLRLIYFSYDVKMKEKGDIPEGYSVSREKKERFSLILESASTNQTSMYLCASSLGATGELFFGEGSRLTVL.

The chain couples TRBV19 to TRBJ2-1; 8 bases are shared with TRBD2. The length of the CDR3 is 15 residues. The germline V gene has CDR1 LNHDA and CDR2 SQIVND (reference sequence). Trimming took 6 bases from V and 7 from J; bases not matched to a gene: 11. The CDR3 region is CASRTLAAGANEQFF. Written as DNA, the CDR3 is TGTGCCAGTAGGACCCTGGCAGCGGGAGCGAATGAGCAGTTCTTC. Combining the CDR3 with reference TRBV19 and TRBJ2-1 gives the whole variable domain DGGITQSPKYLFRKEGQNVTLSCEQNLNHDAMYWYRQDPGQGLRLIYYSQIVNDFQKGDIAEGYSVSREKKESFPLTVTSAQKNPTAFYLCASRTLAAGANEQFFGPGTRLTVL.

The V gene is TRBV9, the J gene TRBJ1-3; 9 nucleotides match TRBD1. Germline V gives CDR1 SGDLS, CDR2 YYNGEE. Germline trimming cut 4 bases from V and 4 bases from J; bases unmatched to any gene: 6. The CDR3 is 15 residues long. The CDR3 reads CASSSDRGVGNTIYF. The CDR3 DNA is TGTGCCAGCAGCTCCGACAGGGGGGTAGGAAACACCATATATTTT.

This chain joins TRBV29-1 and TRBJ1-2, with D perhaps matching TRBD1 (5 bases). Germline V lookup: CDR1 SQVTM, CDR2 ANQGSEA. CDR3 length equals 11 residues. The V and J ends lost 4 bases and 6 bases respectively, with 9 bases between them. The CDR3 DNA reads TGCAGCGTTGCCAGGGTGGATGGCTACACCTTC. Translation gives CSVARVDGYTF.

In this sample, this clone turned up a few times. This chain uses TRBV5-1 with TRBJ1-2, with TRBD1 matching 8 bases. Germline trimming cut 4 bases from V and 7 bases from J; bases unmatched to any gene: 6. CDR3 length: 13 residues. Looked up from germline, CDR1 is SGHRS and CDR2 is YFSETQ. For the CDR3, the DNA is TGCGCCAGCAGCCCCGGGACAGGATTTGGCTACACCTTC. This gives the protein CASSPGTGFGYTF.

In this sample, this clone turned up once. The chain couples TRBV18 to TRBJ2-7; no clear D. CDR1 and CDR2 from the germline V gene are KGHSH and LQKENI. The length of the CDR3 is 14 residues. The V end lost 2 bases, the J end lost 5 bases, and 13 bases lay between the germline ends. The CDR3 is CASSPGGDSHEQYF. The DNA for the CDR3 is TGTGCCAGCTCACCAGGCGGCGATAGCCACGAGCAGTACTTC.

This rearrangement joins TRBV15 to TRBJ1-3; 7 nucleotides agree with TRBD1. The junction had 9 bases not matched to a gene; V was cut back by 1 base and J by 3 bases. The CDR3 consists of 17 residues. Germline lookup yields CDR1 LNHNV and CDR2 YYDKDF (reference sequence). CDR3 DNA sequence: TGTGCCACCAGCAGAGTGGCAGGGGGTTCTTTTGGAAACACCATATATTTT. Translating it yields CATSRVAGGSFGNTIYF.

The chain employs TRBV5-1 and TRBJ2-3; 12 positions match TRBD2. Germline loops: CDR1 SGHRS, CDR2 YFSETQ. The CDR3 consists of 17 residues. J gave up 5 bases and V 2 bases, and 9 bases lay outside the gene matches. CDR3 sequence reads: CASSFRTSGIEGDTQYF. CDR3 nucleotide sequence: TGCGCCAGCAGCTTCCGGACTAGCGGGATTGAAGGAGATACGCAGTATTTT.

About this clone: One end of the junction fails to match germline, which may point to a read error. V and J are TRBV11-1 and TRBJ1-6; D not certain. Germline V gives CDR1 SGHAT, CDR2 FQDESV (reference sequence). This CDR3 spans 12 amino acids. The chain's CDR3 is CASSSNNSPLHF. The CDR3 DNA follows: TGTGCCAGCAGCTCCAATAATTCACCCCTCCACTTT.

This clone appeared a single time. The CDR3 protein is CASSQASGGSYNEQFF. In DNA, the CDR3 is TGTGCCAGCAGCCAAGCTAGCGGGGGGAGCTACAATGAGCAGTTCTTC. The chain couples TRBV3-1 (or the pseudogene TRBV3-2) to TRBJ2-1, with TRBD2 identical over 11 bases. Germline CDR1 LGHDT, CDR2 YNNKEL (reference sequence). The CDR3 sequence is 16 residues long. The J segment lost 3 bases and the V segment lost 1 base, leaving 2 bases of the junction unmatched.